The 13 T cell receptor beta chains listed next were all sequenced from one sample in a study of CD8+CD57+ T cells in acquired aplastic anemia. Patients included in sequencing had previously demonstrated CD8+CD57+ cell expansion by flow cytometry. Profiling that covered TCR beta VDJ and CDR3 relied on genomic DNA as its template. From the reads, TCRdb called clonotypes with MiXCR, one entry per CDR3 protein. The top ten hold 2.5% to 3% of the sample, which has 150,000 to 200,000 distinct CDR3 sequences, around 50% seen once. Sequenced sample: sorted CD4+, CD8+, or CD8+CD57+ T cells (not recorded which) from PBMCs. The origin of the receptors is a human donor with aplastic anemia.

This clonotype was seen only a few times. This rearrangement joins TRBV28 to TRBJ1-1; tentative D call: TRBD1 (6 bases). V was shortened by 6 bases and J by 8 bases, with 7 bases between the two germline ends. The CDR3 spans 10 residues. CDR1 is MDHEN and CDR2 is SYDVKM in the germline V gene. CDR3 amino acids: CASSTGEAFF. For the CDR3, the DNA is TGTGCCAGCAGCACAGGGGAAGCTTTCTTT.

This clonotype has a count of ten or more. Here the CDR3 reads CASSHPGQGFYEQYF. The CDR3 coding sequence is TGTGCCAGCAGCCACCCGGGACAGGGATTCTACGAGCAGTACTTC. V usage is TRBV12-3 or TRBV12-4 and J usage is TRBJ2-7, with 9 bases identical to TRBD1. The CDR3 has 15 residues. V dropped 6 bases and J dropped 3; count of bases not matched to a gene: 9.

For the CDR3, the DNA is TGCGCCAGCAGCCAAGACGGAGCAAATGAGCAGTTCTTC. The encoded protein is CASSQDGANEQFF. The V and J genes are TRBV4-1 and TRBJ2-1; D unclear. The length of the CDR3 is 13 residues. V was pared by 0 bases and J by 7 bases, with 7 bases between. Germline V gene sequence: CDR1 MGHRA, CDR2 YSYEKL.

The chain recombines TRBV29-1 with TRBJ2-3, with D uncertain. Looked up from germline, CDR1 is SQVTM and CDR2 is ANQGSEA. The ends were cut back, 5 bases at V and 6 bases at J, with 12 bases in the middle. The CDR3 totals 12 residues. CDR3 region: CSVNLGSDTQYF. CDR3 nucleotides: TGCAGCGTTAACTTAGGGTCGGATACGCAGTATTTT.

This clonotype was seen a single time. V is TRBV2 and J is TRBJ2-2, with D maybe TRBD1 (6 bases). This CDR3 has 14 amino acids. Germline V lookup: CDR1 SNHLY, CDR2 FYNNEI. The V gene lost 6 bases and the J gene lost 6 bases, with 14 bases spanning the gap. The CDR3 nucleotides are TGTGCCAGCAGCTTGGCACAGGGCCCCGGGGAGCTGTTTTTT. It encodes CASSLAQGPGELFF.

This clonotype was seen ten or more times. CDR3 sequence: CSAPYLTGTSGDEQFF. The CDR3 DNA sequence: TGCAGTGCTCCATACCTAACCGGGACTAGCGGTGATGAGCAGTTCTTC. The rearrangement links TRBV20-1 to TRBJ2-1, with TRBD2 matching over 11 bases. In germline, CDR1 is DFQATT, CDR2 SNEGSKA (reference sequence). This CDR3 comprises 16 residues. V dropped 5 bases and J dropped 8; count of bases not matched to a gene: 14.

This clonotype was observed at least ten times. CDR3 loop: CASSLTGGRNYGYTF. The CDR3 DNA reads TGTGCCAGCAGTCTTACAGGGGGCAGGAACTATGGCTACACCTTC. This chain links TRBV6-4 with TRBJ1-2, with 9 bases lining up with TRBD1. Germline-derived CDR1 and CDR2 are MRHNA and SNTAGT. V was clipped by 5 bases and J by 2 bases; unmatched bases: 6. CDR3 length: 15 amino acids.

This clonotype was seen a single time. The chain is built from TRBV28 and TRBJ1-2; D is unclear. The V gene's germline CDR1 is MDHEN and CDR2 SYDVKM. With 2 bases removed from V and 5 bases from J, the gap between germline ends came to 6 bases. The CDR3 runs 12 residues. The CDR3 DNA is TGTGCCAGCAGTTTAGCAGCATATGGCTACACCTTC. It is translated as CASSLAAYGYTF.

The rearrangement links TRBV15 to TRBJ1-1; no definite D call. The V gene lost 1 base and the J gene lost 9 bases, with 18 bases spanning the gap. CDR3 length: 15 amino acids. Germline CDR1 and CDR2: LNHNV and YYDKDF (reference sequence). The CDR3 region has the DNA TGTGCCACCAGCAGAGGTTATTACAGTTTAAAACAAGCTTTCTTT. Protein: CATSRGYYSLKQAFF.

About this clonotype itself: Likely a read error: the CDR3 ends without its conserved phenylalanine or tryptophan. The V and J genes are TRBV10-3 and TRBJ2-5; no definite D call. Germline CDR1 is ENHRY and CDR2 is SYGVKD. There are 12 residues in the CDR3. V was shortened by 8 bases and J by 4 bases, with 11 bases between the two germline ends. The CDR3 protein is CAIPAVRETQYL. Here the CDR3 DNA reads TGTGCCATCCCCGCGGTCCGAGAGACCCAGTACCTC.

J is TRBJ1-1 and V is TRBV19; weak D call: TRBD1 (6 bases). The germline V gene has CDR1 LNHDA and CDR2 SQIVND (reference sequence). Trimming removed 5 bases from V and 1 base from J, with 11 bases in between. The CDR3 length is 14 residues. DNA for the CDR3: TGTGCCAGTAGTCTGGGGGCCTGGAACACTGAAGCTTTCTTT. It translates to CASSLGAWNTEAFF.

The chain recombines TRBV5-4 with TRBJ1-1; 10 nucleotides line up with TRBD1. This CDR3 contains 17 residues. The germline V gene encodes CDR1 SGHNT and CDR2 YYREEE (reference sequence). The ends lost 3 bases at V and 0 bases at J; junction bases unmatched: 8. In DNA, the CDR3 is TGTGCCAGCAGCTCGGGACAGGGGTCCTTAATGAACACTGAAGCTTTCTTT. Translation gives CASSSGQGSLMNTEAFF.

V is TRBV19 and J is TRBJ1-1; D gene ambiguous. The CDR3 sequence is 15 residues long. Germline CDR1 is LNHDA and CDR2 is SQIVND (reference sequence). V lost 7 bases to trimming and J lost 1 base, with 16 bases between them. The CDR3 region is CASKEFGERNTEAFF. CDR3 in DNA: TGTGCCAGTAAAGAGTTTGGGGAGAGGAACACTGAAGCTTTCTTT.